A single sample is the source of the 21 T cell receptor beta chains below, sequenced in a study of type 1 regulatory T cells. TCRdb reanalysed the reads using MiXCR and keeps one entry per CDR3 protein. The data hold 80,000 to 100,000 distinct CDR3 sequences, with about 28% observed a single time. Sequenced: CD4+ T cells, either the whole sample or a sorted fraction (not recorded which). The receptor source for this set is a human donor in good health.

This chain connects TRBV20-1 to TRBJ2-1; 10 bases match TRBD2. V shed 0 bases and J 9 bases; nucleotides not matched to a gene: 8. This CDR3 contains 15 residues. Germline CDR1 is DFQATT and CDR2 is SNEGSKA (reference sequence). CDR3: CSARDRGASGGEQFF. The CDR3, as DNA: TGCAGTGCTAGAGATCGGGGGGCTAGCGGGGGTGAGCAGTTCTTC.

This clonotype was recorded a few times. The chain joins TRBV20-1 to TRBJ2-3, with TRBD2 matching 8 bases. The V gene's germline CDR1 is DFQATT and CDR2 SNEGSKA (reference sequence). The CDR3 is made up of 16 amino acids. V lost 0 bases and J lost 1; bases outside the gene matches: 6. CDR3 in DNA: TGCAGTGCTAGAGATAGGGCGGGAGGCGGCACAGATACGCAGTATTTT. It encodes CSARDRAGGGTDTQYF.

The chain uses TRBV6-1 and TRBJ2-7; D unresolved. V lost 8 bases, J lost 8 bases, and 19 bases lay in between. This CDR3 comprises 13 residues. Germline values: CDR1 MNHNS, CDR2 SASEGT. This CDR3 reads CASRYSGLYKQYF. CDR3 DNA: TGTGCCAGCCGTTACTCCGGCCTTTACAAGCAGTACTTC.

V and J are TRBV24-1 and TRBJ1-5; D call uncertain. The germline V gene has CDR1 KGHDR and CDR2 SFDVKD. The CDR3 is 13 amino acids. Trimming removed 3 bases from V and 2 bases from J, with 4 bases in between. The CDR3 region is CATSDTGNQPQHF. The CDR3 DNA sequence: TGTGCCACCAGTGATACGGGCAATCAGCCCCAGCATTTT.

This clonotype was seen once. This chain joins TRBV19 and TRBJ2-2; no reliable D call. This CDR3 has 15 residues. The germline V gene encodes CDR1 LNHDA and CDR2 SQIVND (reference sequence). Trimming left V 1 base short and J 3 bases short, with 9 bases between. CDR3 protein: CASSIGGTYTGELFF. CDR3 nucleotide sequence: TGTGCCAGTAGTATAGGCGGAACCTACACCGGGGAGCTGTTTTTT.

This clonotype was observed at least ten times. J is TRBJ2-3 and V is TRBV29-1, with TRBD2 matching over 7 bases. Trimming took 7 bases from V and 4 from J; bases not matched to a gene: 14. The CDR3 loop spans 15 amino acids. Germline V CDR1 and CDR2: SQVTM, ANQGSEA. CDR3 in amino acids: CSGRRRGGIADTQYF. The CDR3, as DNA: TGCAGCGGTCGCCGGAGGGGAGGGATCGCAGATACGCAGTATTTT.

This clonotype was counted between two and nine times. The CDR3 DNA follows: TGTGCCAGCAGCCTACGGACCGCCGCATATGGCTACACCTTC. This sequence encodes CASSLRTAAYGYTF. The chain has TRBV7-2 and TRBJ1-2; D is unresolved. The germline V gene has CDR1 SGHTA and CDR2 FQGNSA. This CDR3 is built from 14 residues. V was trimmed by 5 bases and J by 5 bases, leaving 15 bases between them.

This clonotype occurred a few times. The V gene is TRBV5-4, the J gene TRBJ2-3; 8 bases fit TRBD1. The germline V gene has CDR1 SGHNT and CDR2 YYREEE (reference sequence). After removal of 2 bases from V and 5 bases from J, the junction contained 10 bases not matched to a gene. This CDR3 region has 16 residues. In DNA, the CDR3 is TGTGCCAGCAGCTTCGGCCGACAGGGGATCCGAGATACGCAGTATTTT. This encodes CASSFGRQGIRDTQYF.

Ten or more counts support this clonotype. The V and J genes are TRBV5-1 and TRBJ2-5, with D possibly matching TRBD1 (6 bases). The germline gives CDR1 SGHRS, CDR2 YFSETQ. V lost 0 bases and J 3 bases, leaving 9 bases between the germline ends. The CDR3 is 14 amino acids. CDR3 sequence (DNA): TGCGCCAGCAGCTTGGTGGCAGGGGAAGAGACCCAGTACTTC. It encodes CASSLVAGEETQYF.

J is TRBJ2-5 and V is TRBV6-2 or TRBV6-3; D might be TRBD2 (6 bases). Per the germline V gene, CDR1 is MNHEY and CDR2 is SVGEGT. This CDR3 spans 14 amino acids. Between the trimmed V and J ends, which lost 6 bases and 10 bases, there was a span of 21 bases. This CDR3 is CASSQVSGKEDQYF. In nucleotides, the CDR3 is TGTGCCAGCAGCCAGGTTAGCGGTAAAGAGGACCAGTACTTC.

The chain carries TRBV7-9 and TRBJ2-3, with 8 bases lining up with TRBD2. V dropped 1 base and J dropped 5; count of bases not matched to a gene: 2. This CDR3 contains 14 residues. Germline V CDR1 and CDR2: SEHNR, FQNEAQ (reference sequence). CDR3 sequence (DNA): TGTGCCAGCAGCTTAGGGACTAGCCAAGATACGCAGTATTTT. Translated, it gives CASSLGTSQDTQYF.

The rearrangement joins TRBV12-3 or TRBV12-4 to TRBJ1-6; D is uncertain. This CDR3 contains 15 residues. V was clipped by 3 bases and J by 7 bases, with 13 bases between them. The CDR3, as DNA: TGTGCCAGCAGTTTGAACGGGCACGTAAATTCACCCCTCCACTTT. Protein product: CASSLNGHVNSPLHF.

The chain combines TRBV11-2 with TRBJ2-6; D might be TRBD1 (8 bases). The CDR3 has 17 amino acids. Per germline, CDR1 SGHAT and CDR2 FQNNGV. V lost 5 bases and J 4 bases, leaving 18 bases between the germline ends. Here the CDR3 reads CASSTHRGGAGANVLTF. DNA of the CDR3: TGTGCCAGCAGCACCCACAGGGGGGGAGCCGGGGCCAACGTCCTGACTTTC.

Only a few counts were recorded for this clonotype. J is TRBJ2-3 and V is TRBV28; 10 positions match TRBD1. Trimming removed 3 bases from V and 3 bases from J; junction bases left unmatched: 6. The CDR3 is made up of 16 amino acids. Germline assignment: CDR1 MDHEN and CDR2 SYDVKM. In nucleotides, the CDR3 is TGTGCCAGCAGTTTGTCGGGACAGGGGTTTACAGATACGCAGTATTTT. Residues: CASSLSGQGFTDTQYF.

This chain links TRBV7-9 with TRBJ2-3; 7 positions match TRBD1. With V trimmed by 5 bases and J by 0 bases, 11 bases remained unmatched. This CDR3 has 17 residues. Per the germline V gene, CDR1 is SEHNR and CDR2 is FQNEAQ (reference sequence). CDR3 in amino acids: CASSDKTGVPSTDTQYF. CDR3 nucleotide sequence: TGTGCCAGCAGCGACAAAACAGGGGTCCCGAGCACAGATACGCAGTATTTT.

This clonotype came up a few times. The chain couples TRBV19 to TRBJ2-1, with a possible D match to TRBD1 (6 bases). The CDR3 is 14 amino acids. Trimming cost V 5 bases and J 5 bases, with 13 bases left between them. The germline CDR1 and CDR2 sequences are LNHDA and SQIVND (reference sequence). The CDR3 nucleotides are TGTGCCAGTAGTGTGAACAGGGATAACAATGAGCAGTTCTTC. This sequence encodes CASSVNRDNNEQFF.

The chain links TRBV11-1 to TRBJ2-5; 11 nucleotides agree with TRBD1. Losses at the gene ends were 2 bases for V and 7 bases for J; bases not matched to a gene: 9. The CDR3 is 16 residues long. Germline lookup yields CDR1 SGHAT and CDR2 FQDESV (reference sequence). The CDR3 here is CASSLIPRDRGGTQYF. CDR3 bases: TGTGCCAGCAGCTTAATTCCTCGGGACAGGGGGGGGACCCAGTACTTC.

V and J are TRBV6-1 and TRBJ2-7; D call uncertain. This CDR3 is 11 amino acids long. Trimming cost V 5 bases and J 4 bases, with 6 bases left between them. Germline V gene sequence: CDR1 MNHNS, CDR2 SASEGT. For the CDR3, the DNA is TGTGCCAGCAGTATCAGGTACGAGCAGTACTTC. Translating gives CASSIRYEQYF.

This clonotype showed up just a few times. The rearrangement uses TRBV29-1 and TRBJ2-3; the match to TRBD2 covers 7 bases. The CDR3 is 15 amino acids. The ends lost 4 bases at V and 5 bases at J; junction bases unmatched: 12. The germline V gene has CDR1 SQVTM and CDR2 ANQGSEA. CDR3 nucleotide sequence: TGCAGCGTTGTTCCAGGACTAGGGGCGGGAGATACGCAGTATTTT. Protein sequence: CSVVPGLGAGDTQYF.

The CDR3: CASSIRQGVNQPQHF. The CDR3 nucleotides are TGTGCCAGTAGTATCCGGCAGGGTGTAAATCAGCCCCAGCATTTT. V is TRBV19 and J is TRBJ1-5, with D tentatively TRBD1 (5 bases). The CDR3 loop spans 15 amino acids. The germline V gene has CDR1 LNHDA and CDR2 SQIVND (reference sequence). The V gene lost 3 bases and the J gene lost 4 bases, with 13 bases spanning the gap.

For the CDR3, the DNA is TGTGCCAGCAGGGCCGGAAAGACCTATGAAAACACCATATATTTT. Translation gives CASRAGKTYENTIYF. The chain is built from TRBV6-5 and TRBJ1-3; D remains unclear. V was clipped by 6 bases and J by 6 bases, with 18 bases between them. This CDR3 has 15 residues. Germline CDR1 MNHEY, CDR2 SVGAGI.